Shown below are 32 T cell receptor beta chains from a single sample sequenced in a study of tumor-infiltrating lymphocytes in oesophageal squamous cell carcinoma. TCRdb re-called the PCR reads through MiXCR, storing one row per CDR3 protein. Here the sample spans fewer than 25,000 distinct CDR3 sequences, around 37% being singletons. Sequencing used esophageal tumor tissue. These receptors were collected from a female donor with esophageal squamous cell carcinoma.

This clonotype has only a few counts. The rearrangement joins TRBV19 to TRBJ1-5; a weak D match, TRBD1 (5 bases). Trimming pared 4 bases from V and 0 bases from J, leaving 10 bases between. Germline V lookup: CDR1 LNHDA, CDR2 SQIVND (reference sequence). The CDR3 is made up of 15 amino acids. CDR3 in DNA: TGTGCCAGTAGTACGGGACCGATTAGCAATCAGCCCCAGCATTTT. This codes for CASSTGPISNQPQHF.

At least ten counts were recorded for this clonotype. The CDR3 ends on some other residue instead of the conserved phenylalanine or tryptophan, so this is likely a read error. The DNA is left out, because the CDR3 cannot be placed on it with certainty; the CDR3 is given as TCRdb lists it. The rearrangement links TRBV5-5 to TRBJ2-7; the table names TRBD1, a call not compared with the DNA. The CDR3 is 18 residues long, counting both termini. Per the germline V gene, CDR1 is SGHKS and CDR2 is YYEKEE (reference sequence). CDR3 sequence reads: CASVSPRDRGAGGYTFGS.

This clonotype was seen repeatedly, ten times or more. The genes are TRBV11-2 and TRBJ1-2; D gene uncertain. V was clipped by 6 bases and J by 5 bases, with 19 bases between them. The V gene's germline CDR1 is SGHAT and CDR2 FQNNGV. The CDR3 contains 15 residues. CDR3 nucleotides: TGTGCCAGCAGTTATGACCGGGGAATGACTTATGGCTACACCTTC. Its translation: CASSYDRGMTYGYTF.

In this sample, this clonotype turned up a few times. The chain recombines TRBV5-6 with TRBJ2-7; a possible D gene is TRBD2 (6 bases). TRBJ2-1 explains the end of the DNA better; the J call may be wrong. The CDR3 runs to 15 residues. Germline V gene sequence: CDR1 SGHDT, CDR2 YYEEEE. The CDR3 bases are TGTGCCAGCAGGCCGCGGGGCCTTGAGGTGAATGAGCAGTTCTTC. Its translation: CASRPRGLEVNEQFF.

The V gene is TRBV7-8, the J gene TRBJ2-7; TRBD1 might be the D (5 bases). CDR3 length: 14 amino acids. Trimming removed 1 base at V and 0 bases at J, with 7 bases between. Germline V gene sequence: CDR1 SGHVS, CDR2 FQNEAQ. CDR3 region: CASSLGTGSYEQYF. In nucleotides, the CDR3 is TGTGCCAGCAGCTTAGGAACAGGCTCCTACGAGCAGTACTTC.

The chain links TRBV30 to TRBJ2-1; D unclear. The J call may not be correct, given that the DNA end is closer to TRBJ2-5. Germline V gives CDR1 GTSNPN, CDR2 SVGIG (reference sequence). This CDR3 is 14 amino acids long. The CDR3 protein is CAWRRDGSQETQYF. The DNA for the CDR3 is TGTGCCTGGAGGCGAGATGGCAGCCAAGAGACCCAGTACTTC.

CDR3 in DNA: TGTGCCAGCAGCGCAGAGACAGGGGATGGCACTGAAGCTTTCTTT. Its translation: CASSAETGDGTEAFF. The genes are TRBV9 and TRBJ1-1; TRBD1 agrees at 8 bases. The CDR3 spans 15 residues. The V gene's germline CDR1 is SGDLS and CDR2 YYNGEE. J gave up 4 bases and V 3 bases, and 8 bases lay outside the gene matches.

This clonotype counts as medium-sized. The J gene is TRBJ2-7, the V gene TRBV6-1, with TRBD1 as a possible D gene (6 bases). Per germline, CDR1 MNHNS and CDR2 SASEGT. The length of the CDR3 is 14 residues. The V end was cut by 1 base, the J end by 10 bases, with 17 bases between. The CDR3 region has the DNA TGTGCCAGCAGTGAAGGTGCTACAGGGCAATCTCAGTACTTC. Translating it yields CASSEGATGQSQYF.

This chain links TRBV7-6 with TRBJ2-7; 7 nucleotides line up with TRBD2. The V segment lost 4 bases and the J segment 6 bases; nucleotides outside the gene matches: 6. Germline V gene lookup returns CDR1 SGHVS and CDR2 FNYEAQ. The CDR3 has 13 residues. CDR3 sequence (DNA): TGTGCCAGCAGCTCCGCACTAGCGAGCGAGCAGTACTTC. It specifies CASSSALASEQYF.

About this clonotype: Relative to the germline gene, one junction end is altered; a read error may explain this. CDR3 protein: CTSSLDGGPPYEQYF. The CDR3 coding sequence is TGCACCAGCAGCTTGGACGGGGGGCCCCCCTACGAGCAGTACTTT. This chain links TRBV5-1 with TRBJ1-6; D possibly corresponds to TRBD1 (6 bases). CDR1 is SGHRS and CDR2 is YFSETQ in the germline V gene. The CDR3 runs to 15 residues. Full variable domain (missing parts from reference TRBV5-1 and TRBJ1-6): KAGVTQTPRYLIKTRGQQVTLSCSPISGHRSVSWYQQTPGQGLQFLFEYFSETQRNKGNFPGRFSGRQFSNSRSEMNVSTLELGDSALYLCTSSLDGGPPYEQYFGNGTRLTVT.

This clonotype was recorded a few times. The J gene is TRBJ2-7, the V gene TRBV28, with a weak D call TRBD1 (6 bases). The CDR3 consists of 15 residues. Germline assignment: CDR1 MDHEN and CDR2 SYDVKM. V was shortened by 2 bases and J by 3 bases, with 14 bases between the two germline ends. CDR3 sequence (DNA): TGTGCCAGCAGTTTAGGCAGGGGTGGGGGCTACGAGCAGTACTTC. Its translation: CASSLGRGGGYEQYF.

The chain recombines TRBV6-6 with TRBJ2-6, with D perhaps TRBD1 (5 bases). The closer fit of TRBJ2-7 to the DNA end suggests the J call may be wrong. The CDR3 is made up of 13 amino acids. Germline V gives CDR1 MNHNY, CDR2 SVGAGI (reference sequence). The CDR3 here is CASSQQESYEQYF. In DNA form, the CDR3 reads TGTGCCAGCAGTCAACAGGAGTCCTACGAGCAGTACTTC.

This clonotype came up many times. The chain uses TRBV5-1 and TRBJ1-2, with D unclear. Germline V CDR1 and CDR2: SGHRS, YFSETQ. The CDR3 is made up of 13 amino acids. Trimming shortened V by 0 bases and J by 6 bases, and 9 bases separated the two germline ends. In nucleotides, the CDR3 is TGCGCCAGCAGCTTGGCCACCGGGCATGGCTACACCTTC. Translating it yields CASSLATGHGYTF.

The sample holds a few counts of this clonotype. The V call is TRBV5-1, the J call TRBJ2-1; a possible D gene is TRBD1 (6 bases). V was pared by 1 base and J by 2 bases, with 13 bases between. Germline V gene data show CDR1 as SGHRS and CDR2 as YFSETQ. This CDR3 comprises 16 residues. This chain's CDR3 is CASSLTGLGTYNEQFF. CDR3 nucleotides: TGCGCCAGCAGCTTGACAGGGTTGGGGACCTACAATGAGCAGTTCTTC.

For this clonotype: This may be a read error, as it is one base from a much larger clone. V usage is TRBV25-1 and J usage is TRBJ2-5; TRBD1 matches 10 bases. The DNA end favors TRBJ2-1, so the J call may be wrong. CDR1 and CDR2 (germline): MGHDK, SYGVNS. The CDR3 contains 14 residues. The CDR3 is CASIPGQGPPEQFF. DNA of the CDR3: TGTGCCAGCATTCCGGGACAGGGGCCCCCCGAGCAGTTCTTC.

This clonotype was counted ten times or more. The genes are TRBV5-4 and TRBJ2-1; 13 bases align to TRBD2. The CDR3 sequence is 18 residues long. After removal of 2 bases from V and 2 bases from J, the junction contained 7 bases not matched to a gene. Germline V lookup: CDR1 SGHNT, CDR2 YYREEE (reference sequence). The CDR3 bases are TGTGCCAGCAGCTTCATACTAGCGGGAGGGAGGGCCTACAATGAGCAGTTCTTC. The encoded protein is CASSFILAGGRAYNEQFF.

This clonotype is classed as medium-sized. The rearrangement links TRBV7-6 to TRBJ2-5; a weak D match, TRBD1 (6 bases). Germline CDR1 reads SGHVS; CDR2 reads FNYEAQ. CDR3 length: 15 amino acids. V was clipped by 5 bases and J by 3 bases, with 16 bases between them. The DNA for the CDR3 is TGTGCCAGCAGCAGAGGTACAGGGCCAGAAGAGACCCAGTACTTC. Its translation: CASSRGTGPEETQYF.

Ten or more counts support this clonotype. This chain uses TRBV28 with TRBJ2-5, with D perhaps matching TRBD2 (5 bases). Trimming took off 4 bases at V and 2 bases at J, with 17 bases between the two ends. CDR1 MDHEN and CDR2 SYDVKM come from the germline V gene. The CDR3 length is 16 residues. CDR3 sequence: CASSSPMERRQETQYF. CDR3 sequence (DNA): TGTGCCAGCAGTTCCCCGATGGAGCGGAGACAAGAGACCCAGTACTTC.

The chain uses TRBV7-8 and TRBJ2-1; a weak D match, TRBD1 (6 bases). Germline V gene sequence: CDR1 SGHVS, CDR2 FQNEAQ. This CDR3 is 15 amino acids long. V gave up 5 bases and J gave up 7 bases, with 18 bases separating them. The CDR3 reads CASSVGTTQGNEQFF. The CDR3 DNA reads TGTGCCAGCAGCGTCGGGACGACTCAGGGGAATGAGCAGTTCTTC.

To note about this clonotype: This clone may be a read error of a much larger clone one base away. This chain uses TRBV28 with TRBJ2-7; D gene unclear. The CDR3 has 11 amino acids. The germline gives CDR1 MDHEN, CDR2 SYDVKM. V lost 3 bases, J lost 6 bases, and 6 bases lay in between. The CDR3 is CASSLSSEQYF. DNA for the CDR3: TGTGCCAGCAGTTTGTCTAGCGAGCAGTACTTC.

This clonotype was detected ten times or more. V and J are TRBV10-2 and TRBJ1-3; possibly TRBD1 for D (5 bases). Trimming took off 3 bases at V and 1 base at J, with 7 bases between the two ends. CDR3 length: 14 residues. Germline V CDR1 and CDR2: WSHSY, SAAADI. The CDR3 loop reads CASSDGGSGNTIYF. The CDR3 bases are TGCGCCAGCAGTGATGGGGGATCTGGAAACACCATATATTTT.

By sample share, this clonotype is medium-sized (0.01 to 0.1%). The chain recombines TRBV11-2 with TRBJ2-2; D gene uncertain. CDR3 size: 14 residues. Germline CDR1 reads SGHAT; CDR2 reads FQNNGV. V lost 0 bases, J lost 2 bases, and 4 bases lay in between. CDR3 coding DNA: TGTGCCAGCAGCTTAGAAATTAACACCGGGGAGCTGTTTTTT. This sequence encodes CASSLEINTGELFF. Full variable domain (rest looked up from reference TRBV11-2 and TRBJ2-2): EAGVAQSPRYKIIEKRQSVAFWCNPISGHATLYWYQQILGQGPKLLIQFQNNGVVDDSQLPKDRFSAERLKGVDSTLKIQPAKLEDSAVYLCASSLEINTGELFFGEGSRLTVL.

Note on this clonotype: Sequence at one end of the junction differs from germline and may be a read error. The chain carries TRBV4-1 and TRBJ1-1, with 11 bases identical to TRBD2. Gene TRBJ2-1 matches the end of the DNA better, so the J call may be wrong. The CDR3 spans 17 residues. CDR1 and CDR2 from the germline V gene are MGHRA and YSYEKL. CDR3 protein: CASSQASGSGRADEQFF. CDR3 bases: TGTGCCAGCAGCCAAGCGTCAGGTAGCGGGAGGGCCGATGAGCAGTTCTTC.

The J gene is TRBJ1-4, the V gene TRBV7-3, with D possibly TRBD1 on 6 matching bases. Germline V gene data show CDR1 as SGHTA and CDR2 as FQGTGA. CDR3 length: 13 amino acids. CDR3 region: CATGGGYTDTQFF. CDR3 sequence (DNA): TGTGCTACCGGAGGGGGATACACAGATACGCAGTTTTTT.

About this clonotype: The CDR3 end shows no conserved phenylalanine or tryptophan, and so a read error is likely. No DNA is shown, since the ends of the CDR3 on it are uncertain; the CDR3 is the one TCRdb lists. CDR3 amino acids: CASTAGGRTNYGYTFGS. The genes are TRBV6-1 and TRBJ2-7; no check of the table's D call, TRBD1, against the DNA was made. The CDR3 sequence runs 17 residues, both termini included. The germline V gene has CDR1 MNHNS and CDR2 SASEGT.

In this sample, this clonotype turned up once. CDR3 sequence (DNA): TGCGCCAGCAGCCAATTTAGCGGGAGGGTTAACGATGAGCAGTACTTC. This codes for CASSQFSGRVNDEQYF. This chain links TRBV4-1 with TRBJ2-7, with 11 bases matching TRBD2. Germline lookup yields CDR1 MGHRA and CDR2 YSYEKL. CDR3 size: 16 residues. Losses at the gene ends were 2 bases for V and 7 bases for J; bases not matched to a gene: 10.

The V gene is TRBV7-8, the J gene TRBJ2-7; possible D gene TRBD1, 5 bases. The DNA end is a closer match to TRBJ2-1, so the J assignment may be wrong. This CDR3 spans 15 amino acids. Germline V gene sequence: CDR1 SGHVS, CDR2 FQNEAQ. In nucleotides, the CDR3 is TGTGCCAGCAGCTTAGGTAGGGGCCCCTACAATGAGCAGTTCTTC. It codes for CASSLGRGPYNEQFF.

A word on this clonotype: The CDR3 ends on some other residue instead of the conserved phenylalanine or tryptophan, so this is likely a read error. The DNA is omitted, as the CDR3 cannot be located on it reliably, and the CDR3 follows TCRdb's listing. This chain connects TRBV7-2 to TRBJ2-3; TRBD2, the table's D call, lacks a check against the DNA. The CDR3 length is 14 residues, termini included. Per germline, CDR1 SGHTA and CDR2 FQGNSA. CDR3 sequence: CASSPSRNEQYFGP.

CDR3 DNA sequence: TGCGCCAGCAGCCAAGGACTAGTTGGCTACGAGCAGTACTTC. It specifies CASSQGLVGYEQYF. The chain recombines TRBV4-3 with TRBJ2-7; D is possibly TRBD2 (6 bases). Trimming removed 1 base at V and 3 bases at J, with 10 bases between. The CDR3 totals 14 residues. Germline V gene data show CDR1 as LGHNA and CDR2 as YSLEER.

V is TRBV7-3 and J is TRBJ2-1; D is unresolved. Looked up from germline, CDR1 is SGHTA and CDR2 is FQGTGA. This CDR3 is 13 amino acids long. Between the trimmed V and J ends, which lost 1 base and 7 bases, there was a span of 8 bases. CDR3 residues: CASSLNYGNEQFF. The CDR3 bases are TGTGCCAGCAGCTTAAATTATGGGAATGAGCAGTTCTTC.

The chain links TRBV11-3 to TRBJ2-5; 9 bases map to TRBD1. V was clipped by 5 bases and J by 5 bases; unmatched bases: 9. Germline V gene sequence: CDR1 SGHNT, CDR2 YENEEA. The CDR3 length is 15 residues. The CDR3 reads CASSQPRTGEETQYF. CDR3 nucleotides: TGTGCCAGCAGCCAACCCCGGACAGGGGAGGAGACCCAGTACTTC.

This clonotype was recorded many times. The gene calls are TRBV6-1 and TRBJ2-7; the D gene is possibly TRBD1 (5 bases). Per germline, CDR1 MNHNS and CDR2 SASEGT. V lost 6 bases, J lost 0 bases, and 15 bases lay in between. The CDR3 has 15 residues. This CDR3 reads CASRGLWGSSYEQYF. The CDR3 coding sequence is TGTGCCAGCAGGGGGTTGTGGGGCAGCTCCTACGAGCAGTACTTC.